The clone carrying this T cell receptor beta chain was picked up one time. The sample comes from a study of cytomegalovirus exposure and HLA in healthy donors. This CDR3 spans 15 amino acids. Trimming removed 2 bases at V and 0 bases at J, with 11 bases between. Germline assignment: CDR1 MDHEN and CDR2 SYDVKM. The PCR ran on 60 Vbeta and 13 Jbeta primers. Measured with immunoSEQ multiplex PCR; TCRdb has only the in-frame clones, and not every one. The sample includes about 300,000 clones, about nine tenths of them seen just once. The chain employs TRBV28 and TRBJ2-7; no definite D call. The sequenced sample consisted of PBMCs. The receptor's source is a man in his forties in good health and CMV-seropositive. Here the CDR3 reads CASSLRSGSSYEQYF. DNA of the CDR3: TGTGCCAGCAGTTTAAGGTCCGGGTCCTCCTACGAGCAGTACTTC.